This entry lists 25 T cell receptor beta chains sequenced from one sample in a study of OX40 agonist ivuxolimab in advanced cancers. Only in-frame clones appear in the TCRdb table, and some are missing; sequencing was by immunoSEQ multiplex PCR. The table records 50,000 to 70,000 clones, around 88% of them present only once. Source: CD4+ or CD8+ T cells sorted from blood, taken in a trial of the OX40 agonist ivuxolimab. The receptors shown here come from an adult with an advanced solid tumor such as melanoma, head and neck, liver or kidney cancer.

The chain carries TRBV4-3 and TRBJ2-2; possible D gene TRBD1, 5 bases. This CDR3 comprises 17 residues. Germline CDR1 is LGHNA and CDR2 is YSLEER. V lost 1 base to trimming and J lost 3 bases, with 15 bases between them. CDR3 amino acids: CASSQVVEDTYTGELFF. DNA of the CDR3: TGCGCCAGCAGCCAAGTCGTTGAGGACACCTACACCGGGGAGCTGTTTTTT.

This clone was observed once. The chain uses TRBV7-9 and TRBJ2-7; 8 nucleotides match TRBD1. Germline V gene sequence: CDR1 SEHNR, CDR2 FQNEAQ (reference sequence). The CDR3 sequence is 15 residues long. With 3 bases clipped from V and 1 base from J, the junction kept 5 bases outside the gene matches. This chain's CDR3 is CASSLRQGSSYEQYF. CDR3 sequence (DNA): TGTGCCAGCAGCTTGAGACAGGGGTCTTCCTACGAGCAGTACTTC.

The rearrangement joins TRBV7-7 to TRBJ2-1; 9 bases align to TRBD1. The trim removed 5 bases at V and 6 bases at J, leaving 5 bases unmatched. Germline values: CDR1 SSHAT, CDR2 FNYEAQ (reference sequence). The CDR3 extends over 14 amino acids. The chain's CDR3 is CASSERTGVNEQFF. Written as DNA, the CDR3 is TGTGCCAGCAGCGAACGGACAGGGGTCAATGAGCAGTTCTTC.

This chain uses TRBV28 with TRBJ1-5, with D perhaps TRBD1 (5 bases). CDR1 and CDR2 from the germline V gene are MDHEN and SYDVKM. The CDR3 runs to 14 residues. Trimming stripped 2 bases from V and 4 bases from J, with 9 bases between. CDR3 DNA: TGTGCCAGCAGTTTAATCGACAGTAATCAGCCCCAGCATTTT. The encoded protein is CASSLIDSNQPQHF.

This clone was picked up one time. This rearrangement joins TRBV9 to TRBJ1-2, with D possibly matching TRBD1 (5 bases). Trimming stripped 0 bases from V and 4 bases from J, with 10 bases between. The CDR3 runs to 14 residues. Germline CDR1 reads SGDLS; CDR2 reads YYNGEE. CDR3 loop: CASSVVDNLYGYTF. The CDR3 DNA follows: TGTGCCAGCAGCGTAGTGGACAACCTCTATGGCTACACCTTC.

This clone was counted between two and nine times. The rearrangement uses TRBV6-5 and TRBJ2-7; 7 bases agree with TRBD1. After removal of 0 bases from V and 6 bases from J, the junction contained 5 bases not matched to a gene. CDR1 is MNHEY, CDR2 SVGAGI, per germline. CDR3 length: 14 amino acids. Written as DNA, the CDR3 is TGTGCCAGCAGTTACTCAGGGGGCAATACCGAGCAGTACTTC. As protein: CASSYSGGNTEQYF.

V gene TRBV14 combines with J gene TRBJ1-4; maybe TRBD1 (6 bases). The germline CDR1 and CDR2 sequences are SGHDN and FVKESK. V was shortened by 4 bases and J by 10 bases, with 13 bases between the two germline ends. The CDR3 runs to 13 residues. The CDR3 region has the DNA TGTGCCAGCAGCCTTTGGACAGATGGAAAACTGTTTTTT. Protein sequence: CASSLWTDGKLFF. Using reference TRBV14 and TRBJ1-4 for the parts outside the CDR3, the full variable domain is EAGVTQFPSHSVIEKGQTVTLRCDPISGHDNLYWYRRVMGKEIKFLLHFVKESKQDESGMPNNRFLAERTGGTYSTLKVQPAELEDSGVYFCASSLWTDGKLFFGSGTQLSVL.

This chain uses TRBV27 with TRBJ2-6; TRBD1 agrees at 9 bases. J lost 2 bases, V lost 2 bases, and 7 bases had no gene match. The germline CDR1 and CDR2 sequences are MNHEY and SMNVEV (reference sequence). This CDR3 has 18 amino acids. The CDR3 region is CASSLKGQGRPGANVLTF. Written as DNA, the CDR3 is TGTGCCAGCAGTTTAAAAGGACAGGGGAGACCTGGGGCCAACGTCCTGACTTTC.

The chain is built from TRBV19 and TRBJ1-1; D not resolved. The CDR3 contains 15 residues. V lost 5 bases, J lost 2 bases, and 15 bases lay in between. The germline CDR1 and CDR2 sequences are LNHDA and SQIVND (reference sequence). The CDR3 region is CASSVYGSSNTEAFF. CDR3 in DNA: TGTGCCAGTAGTGTGTACGGCAGTTCAAACACTGAAGCTTTCTTT.

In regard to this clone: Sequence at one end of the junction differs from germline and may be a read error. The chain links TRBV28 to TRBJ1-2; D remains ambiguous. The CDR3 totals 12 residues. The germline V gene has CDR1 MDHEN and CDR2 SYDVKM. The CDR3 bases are TGTGCCAGCAGTTGGAAACCCTCGCCGCTTTACTTC. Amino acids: CASSWKPSPLYF.

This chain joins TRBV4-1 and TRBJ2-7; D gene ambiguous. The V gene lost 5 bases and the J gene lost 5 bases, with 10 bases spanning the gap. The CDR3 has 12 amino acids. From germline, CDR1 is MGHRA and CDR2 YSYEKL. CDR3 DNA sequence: TGCGCCAGCAGCTCCCTAAGGAACGAGCAGTACTTC. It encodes CASSSLRNEQYF.

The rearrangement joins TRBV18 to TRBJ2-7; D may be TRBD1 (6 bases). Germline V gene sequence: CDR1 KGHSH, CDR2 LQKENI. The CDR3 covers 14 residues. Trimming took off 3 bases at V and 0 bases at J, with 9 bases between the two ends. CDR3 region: CASSPQGFSYEQYF. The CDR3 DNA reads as TGTGCCAGCTCACCCCAGGGGTTCTCCTACGAGCAGTACTTC. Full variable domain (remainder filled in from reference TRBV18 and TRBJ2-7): NAGVMQNPRHLVRRRGQEARLRCSPMKGHSHVYWYRQLPEEGLKFMVYLQKENIIDESGMPKERFSAEFPKEGPSILRIQQVVRGDSAAYFCASSPQGFSYEQYFGPGTRLTVT.

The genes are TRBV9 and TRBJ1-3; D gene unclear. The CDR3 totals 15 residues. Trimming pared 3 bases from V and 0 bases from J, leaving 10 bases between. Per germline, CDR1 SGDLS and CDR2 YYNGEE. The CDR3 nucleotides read TGTGCCAGCAGCGCATCCGCCCTCTCTGGAAACACCATATATTTT. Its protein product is CASSASALSGNTIYF.

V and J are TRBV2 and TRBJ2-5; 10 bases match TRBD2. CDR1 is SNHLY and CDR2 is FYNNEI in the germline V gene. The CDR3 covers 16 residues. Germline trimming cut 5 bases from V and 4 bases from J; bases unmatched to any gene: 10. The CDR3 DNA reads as TGTGCCAGCAGTTGGGTAGCGGGGGGTTTTGGAGAGACCCAGTACTTC. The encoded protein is CASSWVAGGFGETQYF. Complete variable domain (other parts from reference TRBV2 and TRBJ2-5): EPEVTQTPSHQVTQMGQEVILRCVPISNHLYFYWYRQILGQKVEFLVSFYNNEISEKSEIFDDQFSVERPDGSNFTLKIRSTKLEDSAMYFCASSWVAGGFGETQYFGPGTRLLVL.

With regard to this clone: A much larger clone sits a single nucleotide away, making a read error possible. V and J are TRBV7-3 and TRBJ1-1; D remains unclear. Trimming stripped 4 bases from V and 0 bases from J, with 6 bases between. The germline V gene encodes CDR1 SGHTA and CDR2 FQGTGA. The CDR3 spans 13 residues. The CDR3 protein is CASSSAMNTEAFF. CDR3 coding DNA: TGTGCCAGCAGCTCCGCTATGAACACTGAAGCTTTCTTT.

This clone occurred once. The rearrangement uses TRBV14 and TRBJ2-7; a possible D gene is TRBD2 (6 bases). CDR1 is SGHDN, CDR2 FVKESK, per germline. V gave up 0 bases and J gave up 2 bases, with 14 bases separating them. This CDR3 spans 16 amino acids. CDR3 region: CASSQDLGGAAYEQYF. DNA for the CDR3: TGTGCCAGCAGCCAAGATTTGGGGGGAGCGGCCTACGAGCAGTACTTC.

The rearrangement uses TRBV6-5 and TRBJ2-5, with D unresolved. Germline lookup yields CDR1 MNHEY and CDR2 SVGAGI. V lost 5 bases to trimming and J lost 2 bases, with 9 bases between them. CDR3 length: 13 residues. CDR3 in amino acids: CASSDLGQETQYF. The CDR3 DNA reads TGTGCCAGCAGTGACCTCGGGCAAGAGACCCAGTACTTC.

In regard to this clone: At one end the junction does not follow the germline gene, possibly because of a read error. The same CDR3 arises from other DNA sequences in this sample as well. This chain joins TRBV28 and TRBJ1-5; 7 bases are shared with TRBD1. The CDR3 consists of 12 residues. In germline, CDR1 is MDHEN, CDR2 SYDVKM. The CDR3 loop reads CASSPPGQPQHF. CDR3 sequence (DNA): TGTGCCAGCAGCCCCCCGGGACAGCCCCAACATTTT.

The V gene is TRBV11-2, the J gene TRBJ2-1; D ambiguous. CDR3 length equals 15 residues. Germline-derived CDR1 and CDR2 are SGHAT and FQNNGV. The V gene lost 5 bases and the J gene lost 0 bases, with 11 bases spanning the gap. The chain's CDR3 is CASSPGTSSYNEQFF. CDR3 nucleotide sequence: TGTGCCAGCAGCCCCGGTACGAGCTCCTACAATGAGCAGTTCTTC.

The CDR3 sequence is CASSLKTAFEAFF. CDR3 nucleotides: TGCGCCAGCAGCTTAAAGACGGCTTTTGAAGCTTTCTTT. The J gene is TRBJ1-1, the V gene TRBV4-1; D remains ambiguous. CDR3 length: 13 amino acids. Germline V CDR1 and CDR2: MGHRA, YSYEKL. V was trimmed by 5 bases and J by 7 bases, leaving 14 bases between them.

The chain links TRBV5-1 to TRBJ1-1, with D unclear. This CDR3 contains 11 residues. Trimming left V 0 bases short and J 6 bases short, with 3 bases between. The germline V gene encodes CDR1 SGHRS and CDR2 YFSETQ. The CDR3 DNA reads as TGCGCCAGCAGCTTGGGGGCTGAAGCTTTCTTT. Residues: CASSLGAEAFF.

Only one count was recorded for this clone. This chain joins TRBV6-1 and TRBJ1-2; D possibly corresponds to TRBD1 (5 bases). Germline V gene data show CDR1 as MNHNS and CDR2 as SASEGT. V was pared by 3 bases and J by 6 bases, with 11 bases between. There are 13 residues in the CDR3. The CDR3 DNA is TGTGCCAGCAGTGACCTGGTGGGGCATGGCTACACCTTC. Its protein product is CASSDLVGHGYTF.

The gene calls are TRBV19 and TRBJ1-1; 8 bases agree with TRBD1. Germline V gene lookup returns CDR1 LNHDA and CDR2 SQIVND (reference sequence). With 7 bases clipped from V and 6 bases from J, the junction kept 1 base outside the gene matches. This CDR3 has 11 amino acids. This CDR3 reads CASKQGAEAFF. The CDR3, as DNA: TGTGCCAGTAAACAGGGGGCTGAAGCTTTCTTT.

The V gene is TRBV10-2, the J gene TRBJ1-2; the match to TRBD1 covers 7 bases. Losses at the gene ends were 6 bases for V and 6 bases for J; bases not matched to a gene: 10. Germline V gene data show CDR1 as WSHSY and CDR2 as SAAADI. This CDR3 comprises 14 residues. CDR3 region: CASSPDRVDNGYTF. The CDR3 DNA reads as TGCGCCAGCAGCCCCGACAGGGTCGATAATGGCTACACCTTC.

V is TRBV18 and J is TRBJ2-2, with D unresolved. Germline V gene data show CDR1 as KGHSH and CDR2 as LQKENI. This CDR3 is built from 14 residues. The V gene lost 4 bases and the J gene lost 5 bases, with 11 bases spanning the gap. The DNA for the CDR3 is TGTGCCAGCTCACTTATGTCCGGGACCGGGGAGCTGTTTTTT. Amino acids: CASSLMSGTGELFF.